The rows below give T cell receptor beta chains drawn from one sample of a study of blood T cell repertoires in COVID-19. This table comes from immunoSEQ multiplex PCR, and its TCRdb copy is limited to in-frame clones, with some not included. The sample lists some 180,000 clones; roughly 80% were seen once. The sequencing input was peripheral blood. The receptors shown here come from a man in his forties or fifties who had recovered from COVID-19. The CDR3 runs from the conserved cysteine through the conserved F or W. D genes are given only for firm matches. The listing skips clone size in some rows; elsewhere it reads once, few, many or a size class.

J gene | V gene | clone size | D gene | CDR3 DNA | CDR3 protein
TRBJ2-1 | TRBV9 | NA | TRBD2 | TGTGCCAGCAGCCCCGGACTAGCGGGGGGCAATGAGCAGTTCTTC | CASSPGLAGGNEQFF
TRBJ1-3 | TRBV28 | NA | NA | TGTGCCAGCAGTTTGCCCCAGAGGGACACCATATATTTT | CASSLPQRDTIYF
TRBJ2-1 | TRBV6-1 | NA | NA | TGTGCCAGCTACGAGGGGGGGAGATACAATGAGCAGTTCTTC | CASYEGGRYNEQFF
TRBJ2-3 | TRBV9 | NA | TRBD2 | TGTGCCAGCAGCGCGGGGACTACCCATGGGGGCACAGATACGCAGTATTTT | CASSAGTTHGGTDTQYF
TRBJ2-1 | TRBV7-2 | NA | TRBD2 | TGTGCCAGCAGCTCACTAGCGGGAGGTGTAAATGAGCAGTTCTTC | CASSSLAGGVNEQFF
TRBJ2-2 | TRBV19 | NA | NA | TGTGCCAGTAGTCGGGACTTACCCACCGGGGAGCTGTTTTTT | CASSRDLPTGELFF
TRBJ2-7 | TRBV5-3 | NA | TRBD2 | TGTGCCAGAAGCTTGGGGTTAGCGGGCCGCTACGAGCAGTACTTC | CARSLGLAGRYEQYF
TRBJ2-6 | TRBV2 | NA | NA | TGTGCCAGCAGAAAAACAGGAAACTCTGGGGCCAACGTCCTGACTTTC | CASRKTGNSGANVLTF
TRBJ1-1 | TRBV5-1 | few | NA | TGCGCCAGCAGCTTGGAGCGGCGGGGAACGAGCGGAGCTTTCTTT | CASSLERRGTSGAFF
TRBJ1-6 | TRBV21-1 | NA | NA | TGTGCCAGCAGCAAGACAGGGGTCGGATCACCCCTCCACTTT | CASSKTGVGSPLHF
TRBJ2-7 | TRBV6-5 | NA | NA | TGTGCCAGCAGCCGGACACTACCGTCCTACGAGCAGTACTTC | CASSRTLPSYEQYF
TRBJ1-1 | TRBV9 | NA | NA | TGTGCCAGCAGTGGGGACGGGGGAGGCACTGAAGCTTTCTTT | CASSGDGGGTEAFF
TRBJ2-7 | TRBV27 | NA | TRBD1 | TGTGCCAGCAAGCGTGACAGGGGGCCCTACGAGCAGTACTTC | CASKRDRGPYEQYF
TRBJ2-2 | TRBV4-2 | NA | NA | TGTGCCAGCAGCCAGGACCTAGCGACGGGAGTGAACACCGGGGAGCTGTTTTTT | CASSQDLATGVNTGELFF
TRBJ1-1 | TRBV11-2 | NA | NA | TGTGCCAGCAGCTCCTGGGGGGTTGATGGCACTGAAGCTTTCTTT | CASSSWGVDGTEAFF
TRBJ2-1 | TRBV11-3 | NA | TRBD1 | TGTGCCAGCAGCTCAACCCTACCGGGACAGGGTGGGGGTGAGCAGTTCTTC | CASSSTLPGQGGGEQFF
TRBJ2-7 | TRBV5-1 | NA | NA | TGCGCCAGCAGCTTGCGGGAGACCGCGACAGGGTCTGTTAGTGAGCAGTACTTC | CASSLRETATGSVSEQYF
TRBJ2-1 | TRBV30 | NA | NA | TGTGCCTGGAGTGTTGGCAGTTCAAGATACAATGAGCAGTTCTTC | CAWSVGSSRYNEQFF
TRBJ2-5 | TRBV2 | few | NA | TGTGCCAGCAGTGTTCTTCAAGAGACCCAGTACTTC | CASSVLQETQYF
TRBJ2-1 | TRBV6-4 | NA | TRBD2 | TGTGCCAGCAGACGGCGGGAGGGGCCCCATGAGCAGTTCTTC | CASRRREGPHEQFF
TRBJ2-5 | TRBV2 | NA | NA | TGTGCCAGCAGAGCCCGAAGACAGAGTCAAGAGACCCAGTACTTC | CASRARRQSQETQYF